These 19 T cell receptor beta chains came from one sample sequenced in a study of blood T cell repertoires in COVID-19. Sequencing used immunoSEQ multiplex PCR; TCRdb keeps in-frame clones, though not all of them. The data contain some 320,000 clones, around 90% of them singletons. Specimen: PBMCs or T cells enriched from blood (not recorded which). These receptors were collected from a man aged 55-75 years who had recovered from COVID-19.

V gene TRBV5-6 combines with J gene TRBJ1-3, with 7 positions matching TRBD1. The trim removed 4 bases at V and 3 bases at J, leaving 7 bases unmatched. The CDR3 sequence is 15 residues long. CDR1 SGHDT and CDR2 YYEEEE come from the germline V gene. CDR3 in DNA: TGTGCCAGCAGCCGGCGGACAGGAGGTGGAAACACCATATATTTT. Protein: CASSRRTGGGNTIYF.

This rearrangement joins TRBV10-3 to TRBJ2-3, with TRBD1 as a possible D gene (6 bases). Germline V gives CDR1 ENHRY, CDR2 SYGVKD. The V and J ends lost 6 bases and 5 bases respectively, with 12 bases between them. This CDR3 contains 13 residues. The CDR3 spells CAISRQAGDTQYF. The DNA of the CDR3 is TGTGCCATCAGCCGACAGGCAGGAGATACGCAGTATTTT.

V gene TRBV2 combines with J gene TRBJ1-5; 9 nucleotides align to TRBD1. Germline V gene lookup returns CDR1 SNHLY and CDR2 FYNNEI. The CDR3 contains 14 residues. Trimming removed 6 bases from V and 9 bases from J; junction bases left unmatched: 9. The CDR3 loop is CASRGQGTFVPQHF. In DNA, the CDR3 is TGTGCCAGCAGAGGACAGGGGACCTTCGTGCCCCAGCATTTT.

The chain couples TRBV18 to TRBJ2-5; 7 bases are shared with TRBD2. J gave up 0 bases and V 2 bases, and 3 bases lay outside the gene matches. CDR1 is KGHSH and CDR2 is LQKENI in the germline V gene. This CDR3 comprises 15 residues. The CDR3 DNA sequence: TGTGCCAGCTCACCAAGGCTAGCGGACCAAGAGACCCAGTACTTC. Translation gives CASSPRLADQETQYF.

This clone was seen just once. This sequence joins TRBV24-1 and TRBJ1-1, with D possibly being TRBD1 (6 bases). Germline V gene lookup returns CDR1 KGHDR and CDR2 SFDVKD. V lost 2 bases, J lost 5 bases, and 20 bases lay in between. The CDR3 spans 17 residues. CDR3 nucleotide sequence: TGTGCCACCAGTGATTCACGGGTGAGGGGGGGGCCGACTGAAGCTTTCTTT. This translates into CATSDSRVRGGPTEAFF.

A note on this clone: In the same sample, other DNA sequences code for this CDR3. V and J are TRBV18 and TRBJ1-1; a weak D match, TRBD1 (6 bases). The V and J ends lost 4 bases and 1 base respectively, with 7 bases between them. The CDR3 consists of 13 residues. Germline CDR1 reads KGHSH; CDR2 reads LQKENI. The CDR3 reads CASSQGQNTEAFF. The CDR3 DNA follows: TGTGCCAGCTCACAGGGACAGAACACTGAAGCTTTCTTT. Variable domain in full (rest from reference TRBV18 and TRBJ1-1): NAGVMQNPRHLVRRRGQEARLRCSPMKGHSHVYWYRQLPEEGLKFMVYLQKENIIDESGMPKERFSAEFPKEGPSILRIQQVVRGDSAAYFCASSQGQNTEAFFGQGTRLTVV.

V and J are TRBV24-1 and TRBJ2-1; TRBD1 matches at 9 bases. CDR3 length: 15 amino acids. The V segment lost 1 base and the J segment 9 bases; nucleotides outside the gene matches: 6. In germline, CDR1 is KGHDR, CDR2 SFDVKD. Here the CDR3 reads CATSDFGTGNGEQFF. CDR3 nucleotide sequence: TGTGCCACCAGTGATTTCGGGACAGGGAACGGTGAGCAGTTCTTC.

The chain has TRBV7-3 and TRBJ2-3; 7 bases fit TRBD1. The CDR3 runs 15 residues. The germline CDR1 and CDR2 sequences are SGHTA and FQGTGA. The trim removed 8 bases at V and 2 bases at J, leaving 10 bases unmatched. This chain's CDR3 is CASGTQGSLTDTQYF. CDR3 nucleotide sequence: TGTGCCAGCGGAACACAGGGGTCCCTCACAGATACGCAGTATTTT. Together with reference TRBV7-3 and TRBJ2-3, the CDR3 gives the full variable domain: GAGVSQTPSNKVTEKGKYVELRCDPISGHTALYWYRQSLGQGPEFLIYFQGTGAADDSGLPNDRFFAVRPEGSVSTLKIQRTERGDSAVYLCASGTQGSLTDTQYFGPGTRLTVL.

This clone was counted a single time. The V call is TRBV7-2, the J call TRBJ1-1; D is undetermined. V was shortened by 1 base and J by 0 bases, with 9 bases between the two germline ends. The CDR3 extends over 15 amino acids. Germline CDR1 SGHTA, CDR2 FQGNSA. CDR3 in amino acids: CASSLGNYLNTEAFF. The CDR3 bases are TGTGCCAGCAGCTTAGGGAACTACCTGAACACTGAAGCTTTCTTT.

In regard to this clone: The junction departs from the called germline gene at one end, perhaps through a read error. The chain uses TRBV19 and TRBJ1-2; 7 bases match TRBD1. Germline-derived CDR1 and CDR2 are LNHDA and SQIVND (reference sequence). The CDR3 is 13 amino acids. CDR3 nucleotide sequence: TGTGCCAGTAGTATAGAGAGGGGGGACAGCTACATCTTC. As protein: CASSIERGDSYIF.

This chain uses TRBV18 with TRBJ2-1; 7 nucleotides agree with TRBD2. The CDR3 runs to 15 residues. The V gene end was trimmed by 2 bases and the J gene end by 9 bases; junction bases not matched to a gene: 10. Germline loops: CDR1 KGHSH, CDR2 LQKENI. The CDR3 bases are TGTGCCAGCTCACCAATCGGCGGGAGCCCTGGTGAGCAGTTCTTC. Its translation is CASSPIGGSPGEQFF.

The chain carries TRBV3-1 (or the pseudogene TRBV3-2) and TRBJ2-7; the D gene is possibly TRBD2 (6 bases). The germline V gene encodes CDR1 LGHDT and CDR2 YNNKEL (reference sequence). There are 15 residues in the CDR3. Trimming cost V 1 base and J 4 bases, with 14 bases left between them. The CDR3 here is CASSQGLAALYEQYF. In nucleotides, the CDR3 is TGTGCCAGCAGCCAAGGGTTAGCGGCCTTGTACGAGCAGTACTTC.

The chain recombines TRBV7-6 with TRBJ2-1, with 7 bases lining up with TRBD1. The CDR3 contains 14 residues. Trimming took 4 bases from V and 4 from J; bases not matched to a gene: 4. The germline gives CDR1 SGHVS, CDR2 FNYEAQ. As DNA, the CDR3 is TGTGCCAGCAGCTCAGAGGACAGGTACAATGAGCAGTTCTTC. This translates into CASSSEDRYNEQFF.

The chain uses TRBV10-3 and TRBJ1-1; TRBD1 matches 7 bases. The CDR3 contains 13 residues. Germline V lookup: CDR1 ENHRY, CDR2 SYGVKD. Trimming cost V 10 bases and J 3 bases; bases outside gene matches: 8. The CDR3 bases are TGTGCCAGTTCTACAGGGGTCGACACTGAAGCTTTCTTT. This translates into CASSTGVDTEAFF.

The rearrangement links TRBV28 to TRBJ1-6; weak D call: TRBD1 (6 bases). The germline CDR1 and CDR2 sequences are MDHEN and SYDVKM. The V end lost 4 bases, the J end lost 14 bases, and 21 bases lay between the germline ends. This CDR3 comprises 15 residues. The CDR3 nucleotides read TGTGCCAGCAGTTACCCCAGCCTCCAGGGGTCGGCCCTCCACTTT. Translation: CASSYPSLQGSALHF.

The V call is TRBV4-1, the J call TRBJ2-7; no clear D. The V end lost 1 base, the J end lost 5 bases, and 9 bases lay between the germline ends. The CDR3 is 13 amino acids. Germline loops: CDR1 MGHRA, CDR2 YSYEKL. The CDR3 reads CASSQVGRDEQYF. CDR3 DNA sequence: TGCGCCAGCAGCCAAGTCGGCCGGGACGAGCAGTACTTC.

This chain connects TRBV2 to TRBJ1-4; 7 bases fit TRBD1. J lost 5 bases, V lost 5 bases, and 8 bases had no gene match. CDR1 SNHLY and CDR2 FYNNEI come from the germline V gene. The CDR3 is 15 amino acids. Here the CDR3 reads CASSYPGQPNEKLFF. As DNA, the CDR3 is TGTGCCAGCAGTTACCCGGGACAGCCAAATGAAAAACTGTTTTTT.

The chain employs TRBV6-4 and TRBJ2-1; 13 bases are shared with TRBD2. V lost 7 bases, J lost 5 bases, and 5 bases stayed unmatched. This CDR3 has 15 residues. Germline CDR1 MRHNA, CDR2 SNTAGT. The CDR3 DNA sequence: TGTGCCAGCAAAGGACTAGCGGGGGAAAACAATGAGCAGTTCTTC. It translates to CASKGLAGENNEQFF.

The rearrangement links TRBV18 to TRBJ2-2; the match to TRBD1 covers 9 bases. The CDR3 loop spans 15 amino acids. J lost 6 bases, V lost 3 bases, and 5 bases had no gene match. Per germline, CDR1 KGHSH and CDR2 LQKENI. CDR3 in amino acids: CASSPRDRGSGELFF. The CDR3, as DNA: TGTGCCAGCTCACCCCGTGACAGGGGGTCCGGGGAGCTGTTTTTT.